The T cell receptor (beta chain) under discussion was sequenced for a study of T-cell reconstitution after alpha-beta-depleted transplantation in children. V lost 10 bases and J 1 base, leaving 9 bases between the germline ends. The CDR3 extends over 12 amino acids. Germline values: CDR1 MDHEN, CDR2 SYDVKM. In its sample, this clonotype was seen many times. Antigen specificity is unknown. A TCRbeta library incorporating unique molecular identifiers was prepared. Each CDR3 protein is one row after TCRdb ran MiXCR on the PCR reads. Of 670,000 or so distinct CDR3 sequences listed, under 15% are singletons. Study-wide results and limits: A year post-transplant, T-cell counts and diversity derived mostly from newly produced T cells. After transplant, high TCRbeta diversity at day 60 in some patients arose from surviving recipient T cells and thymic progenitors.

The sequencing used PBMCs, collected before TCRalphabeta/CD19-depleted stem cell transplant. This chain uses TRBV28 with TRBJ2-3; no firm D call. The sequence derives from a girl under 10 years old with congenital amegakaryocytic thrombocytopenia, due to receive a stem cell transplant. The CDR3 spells CATNPGTDTQYF. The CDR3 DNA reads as TGTGCCACCAATCCAGGCACAGATACGCAGTATTTT.